This TCR beta chain was recovered during a study of Ad26.COV2.S vaccination and SARS-CoV-2 variants. Turning to the study itself: Of the COV1001 trial arms, the Ad26.COV2.S arm included the donor.

Germline-derived CDR1 and CDR2 are MNHNY and SVGAGI (reference sequence). Trimming shortened V by 6 bases and J by 0 bases, and 8 bases separated the two germline ends. The CDR3 sequence is 13 residues long. Sample treatment: 19 received Ad26.COV2.S at low or high dose, single or two shots; 5 received placebo; per-sample allocation not given. It was on day 63 after the first vaccine or placebo injection that samples were taken. The data were produced by immunoSEQ multiplex PCR, yet TCRdb's version contains in-frame clones alone and is incomplete. Seen here are some 300,000 clones, around 81% observed once, and the top ten hold 2% to 2.5%.

The chain combines TRBV6-6 with TRBJ1-1; unclear D gene. The sample in question was peripheral blood, obtained in a trial of Ad26.COV2.S vaccine versus placebo. The source of this sequence is a person aged 18-65 years who received the Ad26.COV2.S COVID-19 vaccine or a placebo. CDR3 nucleotide sequence: TGTGCCAGCAGACCGTCGGTGAACACTGAAGCTTTCTTT. The encoded protein is CASRPSVNTEAFF.